This T cell receptor (beta chain) was obtained from a study of T cell repertoires in cytomegalovirus infection. TCRdb ran MiXCR on the reads and lists one entry per CDR3 protein. The data hold roughly 230,000 distinct CDR3 sequences, with roughly 12% observed a single time. Trimming shortened V by 5 bases and J by 3 bases, and 19 bases separated the two germline ends. CDR3 length: 16 residues. Germline loops: CDR1 MNHEY, CDR2 SVGEGT. The sample holds many counts of this clonotype. Sequenced: PBMCs. The chain links TRBV6-2 or TRBV6-3 to TRBJ1-1, with D unresolved. The clonotype originates from a human donor in good health (CMV status not recorded). Some clones in this sample may be carry-over from other donors' samples. The CDR3 protein is CASSPDRTGWYTEAFF. Written as DNA, the CDR3 is TGTGCCAGCAGTCCAGACCGAACGGGTTGGTACACTGAAGCTTTCTTT.